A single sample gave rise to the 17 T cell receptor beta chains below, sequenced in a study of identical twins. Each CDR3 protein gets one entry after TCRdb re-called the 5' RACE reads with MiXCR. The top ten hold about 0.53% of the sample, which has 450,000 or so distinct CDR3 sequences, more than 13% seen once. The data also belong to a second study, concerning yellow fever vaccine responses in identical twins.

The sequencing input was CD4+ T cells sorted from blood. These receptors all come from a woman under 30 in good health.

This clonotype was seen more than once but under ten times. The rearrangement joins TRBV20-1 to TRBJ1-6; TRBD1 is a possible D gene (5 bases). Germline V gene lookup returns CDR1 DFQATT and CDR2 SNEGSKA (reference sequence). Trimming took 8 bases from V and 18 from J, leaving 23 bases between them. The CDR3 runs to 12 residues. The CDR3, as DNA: TGCAGTACCGTGTGGGCGACAGCGCTTCACCACTTT. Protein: CSTVWATALHHF.

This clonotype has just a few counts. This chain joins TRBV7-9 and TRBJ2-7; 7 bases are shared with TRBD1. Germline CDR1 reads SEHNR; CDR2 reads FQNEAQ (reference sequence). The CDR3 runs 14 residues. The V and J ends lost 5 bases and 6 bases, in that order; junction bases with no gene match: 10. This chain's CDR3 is CASSDWGQWGEQYF. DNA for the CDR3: TGTGCCAGCAGCGATTGGGGACAGTGGGGCGAGCAGTACTTC. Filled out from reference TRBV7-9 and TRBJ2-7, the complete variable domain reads DTGVSQNPRHKITKRGQNVTFRCDPISEHNRLYWYRQTLGQGPEFLTYFQNEAQLEKSRLLSDRFSAERPKGSFSTLEIQRTEQGDSAMYLCASSDWGQWGEQYFGPGTRLTVT.

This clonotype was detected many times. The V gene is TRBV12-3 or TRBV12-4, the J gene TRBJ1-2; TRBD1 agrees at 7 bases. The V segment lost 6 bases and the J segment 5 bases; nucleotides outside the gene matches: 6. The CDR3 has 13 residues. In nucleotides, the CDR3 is TGTGCCAGCAGGACAGGGAGTCCTTATGGCTACACCTTC. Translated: CASRTGSPYGYTF.

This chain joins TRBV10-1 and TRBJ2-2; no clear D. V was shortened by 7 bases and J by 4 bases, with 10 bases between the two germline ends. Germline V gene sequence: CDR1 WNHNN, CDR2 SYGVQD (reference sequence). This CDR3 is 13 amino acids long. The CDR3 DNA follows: TGCGCCAGCATGGGCCCGGGCACCGGGGAGCTGTTTTTT. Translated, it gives CASMGPGTGELFF.

The CDR3: CATSRDLGRGPNNEQFF. The CDR3 DNA reads TGTGCCACCAGCAGAGATCTGGGCAGGGGTCCAAACAATGAGCAGTTCTTC. The genes are TRBV15 and TRBJ2-1; a weak D match, TRBD1 (6 bases). Germline V gives CDR1 LNHNV, CDR2 YYDKDF (reference sequence). The ends were cut back, 0 bases at V and 5 bases at J, with 17 bases in the middle. The CDR3 totals 17 residues.

Here the CDR3 reads CASSLNADSGANVLTF. CDR3 in DNA: TGTGCCAGCAGCTTAAACGCAGACTCTGGGGCCAACGTCCTGACTTTC. The chain employs TRBV7-9 and TRBJ2-6; D gene uncertain. Looked up from germline, CDR1 is SEHNR and CDR2 is FQNEAQ (reference sequence). Trimming left V 2 bases short and J 0 bases short, with 8 bases between. This CDR3 spans 16 amino acids. The full variable domain, completed using reference TRBV7-9 and TRBJ2-6, is DTGVSQNPRHKITKRGQNVTFRCDPISEHNRLYWYRQTLGQGPEFLTYFQNEAQLEKSRLLSDRFSAERPKGSFSTLEIQRTEQGDSAMYLCASSLNADSGANVLTFGAGSRLTVL.

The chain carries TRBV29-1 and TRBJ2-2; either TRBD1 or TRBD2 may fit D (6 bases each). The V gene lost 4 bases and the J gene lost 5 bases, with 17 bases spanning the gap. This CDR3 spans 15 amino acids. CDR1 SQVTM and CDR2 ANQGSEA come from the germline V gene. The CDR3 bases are TGCAGCGTTGTTTCAGGGGAGGACAATACCGGGGAGCTGTTTTTT. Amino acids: CSVVSGEDNTGELFF.

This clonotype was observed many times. The CDR3 sequence is CASSRQVNWGSAVNEQFF. The CDR3 DNA is TGTGCCAGCAGCCGACAAGTCAATTGGGGGTCGGCTGTCAATGAGCAGTTCTTC. The chain is built from TRBV11-2 and TRBJ2-1, with D tentatively TRBD1 or TRBD2 (5 bases each). V lost 5 bases and J lost 6, with 26 bases in between. The CDR3 is 18 residues long. Germline-derived CDR1 and CDR2 are SGHAT and FQNNGV.

For the CDR3, the DNA is TGTGCCAGCAGCTTTCGGTGGGCGGGAGGTATCGAGCAGTACTTC. Translation gives CASSFRWAGGIEQYF. The chain is built from TRBV13 and TRBJ2-7, with 8 bases fitting TRBD2. Trimming removed 3 bases from V and 6 bases from J; junction bases left unmatched: 10. The CDR3 runs 15 residues. Germline CDR1 reads PRHDT; CDR2 reads FYEKMQ (reference sequence).

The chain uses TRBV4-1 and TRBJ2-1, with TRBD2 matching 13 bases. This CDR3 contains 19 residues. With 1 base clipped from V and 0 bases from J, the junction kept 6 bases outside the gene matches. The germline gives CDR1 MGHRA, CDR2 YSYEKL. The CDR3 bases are TGCGCCAGCAGCCAAGTAGGACTAGCGGGGGCTAGCTCCTACAATGAGCAGTTCTTC. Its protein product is CASSQVGLAGASSYNEQFF.

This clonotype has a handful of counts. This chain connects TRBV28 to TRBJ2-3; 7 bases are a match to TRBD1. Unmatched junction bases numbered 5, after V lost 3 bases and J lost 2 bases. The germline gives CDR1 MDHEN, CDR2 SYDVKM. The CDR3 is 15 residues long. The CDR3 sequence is CASSFQGTATDTQYF. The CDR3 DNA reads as TGTGCCAGCAGTTTCCAGGGGACAGCCACAGATACGCAGTATTTT. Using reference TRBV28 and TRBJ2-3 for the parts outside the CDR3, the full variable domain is DVKVTQSSRYLVKRTGEKVFLECVQDMDHENMFWYRQDPGLGLRLIYFSYDVKMKEKGDIPEGYSVSREKKERFSLILESASTNQTSMYLCASSFQGTATDTQYFGPGTRLTVL.

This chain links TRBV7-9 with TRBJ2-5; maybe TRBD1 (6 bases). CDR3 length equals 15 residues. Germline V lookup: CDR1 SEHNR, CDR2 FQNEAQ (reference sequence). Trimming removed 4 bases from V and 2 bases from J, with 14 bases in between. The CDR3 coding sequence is TGTGCCAGCAGCTCACAACCGGGGACACAAGAGACCCAGTACTTC. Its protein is CASSSQPGTQETQYF.

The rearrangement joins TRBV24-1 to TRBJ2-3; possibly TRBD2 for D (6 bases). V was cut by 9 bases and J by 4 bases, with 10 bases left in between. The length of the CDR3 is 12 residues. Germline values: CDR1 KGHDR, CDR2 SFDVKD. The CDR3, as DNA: TGTGCCACCGGGGGGAGTGCAGATACGCAGTATTTT. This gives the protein CATGGSADTQYF.

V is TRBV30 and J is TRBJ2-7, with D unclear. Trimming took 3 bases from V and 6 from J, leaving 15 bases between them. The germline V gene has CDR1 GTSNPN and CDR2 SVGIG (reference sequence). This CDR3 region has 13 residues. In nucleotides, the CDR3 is TGTGCCTGGAGGCACTCCGCCCTGGGCGAGCAGTACTTC. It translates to CAWRHSALGEQYF.

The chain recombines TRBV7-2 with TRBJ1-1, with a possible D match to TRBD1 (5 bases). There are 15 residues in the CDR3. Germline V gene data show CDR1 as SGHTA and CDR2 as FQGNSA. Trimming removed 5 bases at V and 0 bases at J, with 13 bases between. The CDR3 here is CASSRQTDMNTEAFF. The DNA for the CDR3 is TGTGCCAGCAGCCGACAGACAGACATGAACACTGAAGCTTTCTTT.

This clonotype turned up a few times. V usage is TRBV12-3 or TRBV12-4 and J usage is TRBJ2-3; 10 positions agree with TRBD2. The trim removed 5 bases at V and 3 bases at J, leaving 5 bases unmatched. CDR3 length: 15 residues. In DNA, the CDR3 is TGTGCCAGCAGTCCCCGGACTAGCGGTACAGATACGCAGTATTTT. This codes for CASSPRTSGTDTQYF.

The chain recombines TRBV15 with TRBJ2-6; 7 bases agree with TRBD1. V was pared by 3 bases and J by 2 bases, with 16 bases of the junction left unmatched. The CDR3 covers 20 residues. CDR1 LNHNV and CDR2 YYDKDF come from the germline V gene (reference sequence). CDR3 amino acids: CATSSAGRAGGSAGANVLTF. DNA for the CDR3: TGTGCCACCAGCAGTGCCGGGCGCGCAGGGGGATCCGCTGGGGCCAACGTCCTGACTTTC.